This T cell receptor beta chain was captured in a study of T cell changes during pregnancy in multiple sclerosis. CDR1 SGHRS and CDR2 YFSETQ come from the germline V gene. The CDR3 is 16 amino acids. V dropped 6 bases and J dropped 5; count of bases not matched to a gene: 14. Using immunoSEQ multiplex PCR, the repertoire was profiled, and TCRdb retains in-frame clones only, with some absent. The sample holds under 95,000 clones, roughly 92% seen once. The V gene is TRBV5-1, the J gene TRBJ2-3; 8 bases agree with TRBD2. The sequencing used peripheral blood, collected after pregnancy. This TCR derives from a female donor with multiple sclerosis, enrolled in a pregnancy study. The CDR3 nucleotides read TGCGCCAGCACCCCTCTTCCAGCGGGAGATAGAGATACGCAGTATTTT. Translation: CASTPLPAGDRDTQYF.